This T cell receptor (beta chain) was sequenced in a study of T-cell reconstitution after alpha-beta-depleted transplantation in children. Using unique molecular identifiers, the investigators prepared the TCRbeta library. TCRdb fed the PCR reads into MiXCR, producing one record per CDR3 protein. The table has 40,000 to 55,000 distinct CDR3 sequences, nearly 9.5% seen once. Study results and caveats: Approximately two months post-transplant, alpha-beta T cells reportedly originated from several hundred expanded graft clones. T-cell counts and diversity at one year post-transplant came mainly from newly produced T cells. Where some patients showed high TCRbeta diversity at day 60, it came from recipient T cells and thymic progenitors that had survived.

This clonotype showed up many times. Its target is not known. The sample consisted of PBMCs, mostly from graft donor cells, taken 60 days after TCRalphabeta/CD19-depleted stem cell transplant. This clonotype was sampled from a male patient between 2 and 10 years old who had a stem cell transplant for chronic granulomatous disease, so the T cells may come from the graft donor.

The CDR3 protein is CASSHGTSGRGEQFF. CDR3 nucleotide sequence: TGTGCCAGCAGCCACGGGACTAGCGGGAGAGGTGAGCAGTTCTTC. The genes are TRBV3-1 and TRBJ2-1, with 14 bases lining up with TRBD2. The CDR3 has 15 residues. Trimming cost V 3 bases and J 9 bases; bases outside gene matches: 4. Germline CDR1 reads LGHDT; CDR2 reads YNNKEL (reference sequence).